Below are 26 T cell receptor beta chains sequenced from a single sample in a study of cytomegalovirus exposure and HLA in healthy donors (dated by TCRdb to the late 2010s). The library was made by the immunoSEQ multiplex PCR assay. The multiplex PCR relied on a mix of 60 forward primers for TCR Vbeta segments and 13 reverse primers for TCR Jbeta segments. The clones in this table, taken by TCRdb from immuneACCESS, are in-frame only. Not every clone is retained; where verified, under half of the shortfall comes from an unresolved V gene, and the cause of the rest is unknown. This sample has approximately 150,000 clones in its table, and 78% of those were observed once. The ten largest clones capture under 3% of the sample. The sample was PBMCs. Receptor source: a female donor in good health and CMV-seronegative.

The rearrangement links TRBV9 to TRBJ2-2; 7 bases fit TRBD2. The ends lost 0 bases at V and 1 base at J; junction bases unmatched: 3. Looked up from germline, CDR1 is SGDLS and CDR2 is YYNGEE. CDR3 length equals 16 residues. CDR3 in amino acids: CASSVGLAVNTGELFF. CDR3 bases: TGTGCCAGCAGCGTAGGGCTAGCGGTGAACACCGGGGAGCTGTTTTTT.

This rearrangement joins TRBV19 to TRBJ2-5; D possibly corresponds to TRBD1 (6 bases). V lost 7 bases to trimming and J lost 5 bases, with 17 bases between them. The germline V gene encodes CDR1 LNHDA and CDR2 SQIVND (reference sequence). This CDR3 has 14 amino acids. The CDR3 nucleotides read TGTGCCAGTAAAGGGGGAGAGGGCGGGGAGACCCAGTACTTC. This encodes CASKGGEGGETQYF.

This clone was seen only a few times. V is TRBV7-2 and J is TRBJ2-1; the D gene is possibly TRBD2 (6 bases). Germline CDR1 SGHTA, CDR2 FQGNSA. V was trimmed by 5 bases and J by 4 bases, leaving 15 bases between them. This CDR3 contains 15 residues. The CDR3: CASSPRGGTYNEQFF. As DNA, the CDR3 is TGTGCCAGCAGCCCTCGGGGCGGGACGTACAATGAGCAGTTCTTC.

On this clone: The junction shows a germline mismatch at one end, possibly a read error. The chain links TRBV4-1 to TRBJ1-2, with D tentatively TRBD1 (5 bases). The CDR3 consists of 19 residues. Germline assignment: CDR1 MGHRA and CDR2 YSYEKL. This chain's CDR3 is CASSQDHAPGLPSGNGYPF. The CDR3 coding sequence is TGCGCCAGCAGCCAAGATCATGCCCCGGGACTTCCCTCAGGAAATGGCTACCCCTTC.

The chain combines TRBV7-2 with TRBJ2-2; D uncertain. The CDR3 is 15 residues long. Germline CDR1 and CDR2: SGHTA and FQGNSA. V shed 5 bases and J shed 3 bases, with 13 bases lying between them. The CDR3 spells CASSPRRRDTGELFF. The CDR3 region has the DNA TGTGCCAGCAGCCCCCGCCGTCGGGACACCGGGGAGCTGTTTTTT.

This clone was seen a few times. The chain couples TRBV4-3 to TRBJ2-2, with D possibly matching TRBD2 (6 bases). The CDR3 consists of 15 residues. The germline V and J ends were trimmed by 0 bases and 6 bases, with 11 bases remaining between them. CDR1 is LGHNA and CDR2 is YSLEER in the germline V gene. CDR3 coding DNA: TGCGCCAGCAGCCAAGACCTTAGGGAGGCCGGGGAGCTGTTTTTT. It encodes CASSQDLREAGELFF.

J is TRBJ2-7 and V is TRBV19; perhaps TRBD2 as D (6 bases). In germline, CDR1 is LNHDA, CDR2 SQIVND (reference sequence). The CDR3 has 13 residues. V lost 7 bases to trimming and J lost 3 bases, with 13 bases between them. CDR3 in DNA: TGTGCCAGTAATCGGGGGAAAGGCTACGAGCAGTACTTC. Protein: CASNRGKGYEQYF.

This CDR3 is CASTLGAGGYPNYGYTF. The CDR3, as DNA: TGTGCCAGCACCTTAGGGGCAGGGGGGTACCCTAACTATGGCTACACCTTC. The chain links TRBV28 to TRBJ1-2; 7 bases are a match to TRBD1. This CDR3 is built from 17 residues. The V gene's germline CDR1 is MDHEN and CDR2 SYDVKM. Germline trimming cut 7 bases from V and 0 bases from J; bases unmatched to any gene: 14.

The rearrangement joins TRBV7-8 to TRBJ1-5; D perhaps matches TRBD1 (5 bases). The CDR3 is made up of 18 amino acids. V was shortened by 0 bases and J by 0 bases, with 15 bases between the two germline ends. The germline gives CDR1 SGHVS, CDR2 FQNEAQ. The CDR3 is CASSLAAIMDTSNQPQHF. CDR3 DNA sequence: TGTGCCAGCAGCTTAGCTGCGATCATGGACACTAGCAATCAGCCCCAGCATTTT.

The chain employs TRBV2 and TRBJ1-1; tentatively, D is TRBD1 (5 bases). This CDR3 is built from 14 residues. Trimming shortened V by 8 bases and J by 0 bases, and 13 bases separated the two germline ends. Germline V gene sequence: CDR1 SNHLY, CDR2 FYNNEI. Written as DNA, the CDR3 is TGTGCCAGCTCACCAAGCAGGGTGAACACTGAAGCTTTCTTT. Its protein is CASSPSRVNTEAFF. Variable domain in full (rest from reference TRBV2 and TRBJ1-1): EPEVTQTPSHQVTQMGQEVILRCVPISNHLYFYWYRQILGQKVEFLVSFYNNEISEKSEIFDDQFSVERPDGSNFTLKIRSTKLEDSAMYFCASSPSRVNTEAFFGQGTRLTVV.

A remark on this clone: At one end, the junction sequence differs from germline, possibly due to a read error. V and J are TRBV7-7 and TRBJ1-1, with a possible D match to TRBD1 (5 bases). The CDR3 contains 13 residues. CDR1 is SSHAT, CDR2 FNYEAQ, per germline (reference sequence). The chain's CDR3 is CASSLGEGTEAFF. The CDR3 DNA follows: TGTGCTAGCAGCTTAGGGGAGGGGACTGAAGCTTTCTTT. The whole variable domain, remainder taken from reference TRBV7-7 and TRBJ1-1, is GAGVSQSPRYKVTKRGQDVTLRCDPISSHATLYWYQQALGQGPEFLTYFNYEAQPDKSGLPSDRFSAERPEGSISTLTIQRTEQRDSAMYRCASSLGEGTEAFFGQGTRLTVV.

This clone has only one observation. The V call is TRBV7-3, the J call TRBJ2-1; 8 bases line up with TRBD2. V shed 2 bases, J shed 12 bases, and the junction held 6 bases outside the gene matches. Germline loops: CDR1 SGHTA, CDR2 FQGTGA. The CDR3 totals 13 residues. DNA for the CDR3: TGTGCCAGCAGCTTATCTAGCGGGCTAGGGCAGTTCTTC. It encodes CASSLSSGLGQFF.

The chain links TRBV7-2 to TRBJ2-7; the match to TRBD1 covers 11 bases. CDR1 and CDR2 (germline): SGHTA, FQGNSA. Trimming at V came to 2 bases and at J to 2 bases, leaving 5 bases not matched to a gene. The CDR3 runs to 16 residues. The CDR3 DNA follows: TGTGCCAGCAGCTTACGGTCGGGACAGGGGGCCTACGAGCAGTACTTC. This sequence encodes CASSLRSGQGAYEQYF. The full variable domain, its missing parts supplied by reference TRBV7-2 and TRBJ2-7, is GAGVSQSPSNKVTEKGKDVELRCDPISGHTALYWYRQSLGQGLEFLIYFQGNSAPDKSGLPSDRFSAERTGGSVSTLTIQRTQQEDSAVYLCASSLRSGQGAYEQYFGPGTRLTVT.

The chain uses TRBV15 and TRBJ1-2, with 8 bases lining up with TRBD1. CDR1 and CDR2 (germline): LNHNV, YYDKDF (reference sequence). This CDR3 region has 13 residues. V lost 5 bases, J lost 5 bases, and 4 bases stayed unmatched. This CDR3 reads CATSPRTGYGYTF. CDR3 coding DNA: TGTGCCACCAGCCCACGGACAGGGTATGGCTACACCTTC. Complete variable domain (other parts from reference TRBV15 and TRBJ1-2): DAMVIQNPRYQVTQFGKPVTLSCSQTLNHNVMYWYQQKSSQAPKLLFHYYDKDFNNEADTPDNFQSRRPNTSFCFLDIRSPGLGDTAMYLCATSPRTGYGYTFGSGTRLTVV.

CDR3 in amino acids: CASSLDSEAEQYF. CDR3 coding DNA: TGCGCCAGCAGCTTGGATAGCGAGGCCGAGCAGTACTTC. V usage is TRBV5-1 and J usage is TRBJ2-5, with a possible D match to TRBD2 (5 bases). The J call may be incorrect, as the DNA end agrees better with TRBJ2-7. The CDR3 extends over 13 amino acids. The germline CDR1 and CDR2 sequences are SGHRS and YFSETQ.

This chain connects TRBV10-3 to TRBJ1-3; the D gene is possibly TRBD1 (6 bases). V was cut by 0 bases and J by 9 bases, with 9 bases left in between. Germline CDR1 ENHRY, CDR2 SYGVKD. This CDR3 spans 13 amino acids. As DNA, the CDR3 is TGTGCCATCAGTGAGTCGAGAGGGGGCACCATATATTTT. Translation: CAISESRGGTIYF.

V usage is TRBV28 and J usage is TRBJ1-5; D gene unclear. The length of the CDR3 is 13 residues. Germline V gene lookup returns CDR1 MDHEN and CDR2 SYDVKM. V lost 8 bases and J 0 bases, leaving 8 bases between the germline ends. CDR3 in amino acids: CASGSYSNQPQHF. The CDR3 region has the DNA TGTGCCAGCGGGAGTTATAGCAATCAGCCCCAGCATTTT. The full variable domain, with the rest looked up from reference TRBV28 and TRBJ1-5, is DVKVTQSSRYLVKRTGEKVFLECVQDMDHENMFWYRQDPGLGLRLIYFSYDVKMKEKGDIPEGYSVSREKKERFSLILESASTNQTSMYLCASGSYSNQPQHFGDGTRLSIL.

This chain connects TRBV21-1 to TRBJ2-6; TRBD2 was called by the table and not checked on the DNA. TRBV21-1 constitutes a pseudogene. The CDR3 contains 15 residues. The CDR3 loop is CASIEVSSGANVLTF. The CDR3 coding sequence is TGTGCCAGCATCGAAGTGAGCTCTGGGGCCAACGTCCTGACTTTC.

The chain carries TRBV4-1 and TRBJ2-7; the D is unclear. Trimming cost V 3 bases and J 6 bases, with 9 bases left between them. The CDR3 totals 12 residues. Per the germline V gene, CDR1 is MGHRA and CDR2 is YSYEKL. Written as DNA, the CDR3 is TGCGCCAGCAGCCATCGTTCAGGCGAGCAGTACTTC. As protein: CASSHRSGEQYF.

This sequence joins TRBV4-3 and TRBJ2-7, with no clear D. CDR3 length: 14 amino acids. Germline CDR1 is LGHNA and CDR2 is YSLEER. V lost 3 bases, J lost 1 base, and 10 bases lay in between. The CDR3 DNA reads TGCGCCAGCAGCCACCATTCAGGTTCCTACGAGCAGTACTTC. This gives the protein CASSHHSGSYEQYF.

The chain recombines TRBV29-1 with TRBJ1-2, with 8 positions matching TRBD1. V dropped 5 bases and J dropped 5; count of bases not matched to a gene: 7. Germline V CDR1 and CDR2: SQVTM, ANQGSEA. The CDR3 runs 13 residues. The chain's CDR3 is CSVTGTGSYGYTF. DNA of the CDR3: TGCAGCGTTACCGGGACAGGATCTTATGGCTACACCTTC.

This clone was recorded a few times. J is TRBJ1-3 and V is TRBV5-4; no clear D gene. Trimming removed 0 bases from V and 0 bases from J, with 7 bases in between. This CDR3 is built from 15 residues. From germline, CDR1 is SGHNT and CDR2 YYREEE (reference sequence). The CDR3 spells CASSLGGSSGNTIYF. The CDR3 nucleotides read TGTGCCAGCAGCTTGGGTGGCAGCTCTGGAAACACCATATATTTT.

The rearrangement uses TRBV5-1 and TRBJ2-2; TRBD1 aligns across 8 bases. Germline lookup yields CDR1 SGHRS and CDR2 YFSETQ. This CDR3 has 16 amino acids. V lost 1 base, J lost 5 bases, and 7 bases stayed unmatched. The CDR3 is CASSLSTDRGTGELFF. CDR3 coding DNA: TGCGCCAGCAGCTTGTCAACCGACAGGGGAACCGGGGAGCTGTTTTTT.

This clone was observed a single time. The V call is TRBV18, the J call TRBJ1-1, with D possibly matching TRBD1 (5 bases). Trimming took off 0 bases at V and 0 bases at J, with 8 bases between the two ends. This CDR3 comprises 15 residues. The germline gives CDR1 KGHSH, CDR2 LQKENI. CDR3 DNA sequence: TGTGCCAGCTCACCACCGACAGTCATGAACACTGAAGCTTTCTTT. Amino acids: CASSPPTVMNTEAFF.

This clone was counted a single time. CDR3 coding DNA: TGTGCCGGCAAAGGGGACTTCTCCTACGAGCAGTACTTC. It yields the protein CAGKGDFSYEQYF. The V and J genes are TRBV30 and TRBJ2-5; D possibly corresponds to TRBD2 (6 bases). The J call is in doubt because the DNA end fits TRBJ2-7 better. CDR3 length: 13 amino acids. CDR1 and CDR2 from the germline V gene are GTSNPN and SVGIG (reference sequence).

On this clone itself: The junction does not match germline at one end; this may be a read error. For the CDR3, the DNA is TGTGCCAGCAGCTTATATACTAGTCAGCCCCAGCATTTT. It translates to CASSLYTSQPQHF. The chain recombines TRBV27 with TRBJ1-5, with D unresolved. Germline loops: CDR1 MNHEY, CDR2 SMNVEV (reference sequence). CDR3 length: 13 residues.